These 20 T cell receptor beta chains came from one sample sequenced in a study of CD8+CD57+ T cells in acquired aplastic anemia. The template used for profiling TCR beta VDJ and CDR3 was genomic DNA. In TCRdb, the reads were re-called with MiXCR into one record per CDR3 protein. Among 150,000 to 200,000 distinct CDR3 sequences listed, less than 60% were seen once. Sequencing was done on patients that had shown CD8+CD57+ cell expansion by flow cytometry. The sequenced sample was sorted CD4+, CD8+, or CD8+CD57+ T cells (not recorded which) from PBMCs. These receptors were obtained from a human donor with aplastic anemia.

This chain uses TRBV19 with TRBJ1-6; D is unresolved. This CDR3 comprises 15 residues. V was cut by 1 base and J by 11 bases, with 15 bases left in between. Germline-derived CDR1 and CDR2 are LNHDA and SQIVND (reference sequence). The CDR3 nucleotides read TGTGCCAGTAGTATAGGGGCACAGCTTGGGACACCCCTCCACTTT. Protein sequence: CASSIGAQLGTPLHF.

This clonotype showed up just a few times. V usage is TRBV25-1 and J usage is TRBJ1-1; TRBD1 matches 7 bases. After removal of 0 bases from V and 4 bases from J, the junction contained 17 bases not matched to a gene. The germline CDR1 and CDR2 sequences are MGHDK and SYGVNS. This CDR3 spans 19 amino acids. CDR3 DNA sequence: TGTGCCAGCAGTGAATATGGACAGGCCGGGGGTCAGTTTAGCACTGAAGCTTTCTTT. It codes for CASSEYGQAGGQFSTEAFF.

In this sample, this clonotype turned up a few times. In nucleotides, the CDR3 is TGTGCCACCAGCAGGACTAGCGGGGGGGCCGTAGATACGCAGTATTTT. Amino acids: CATSRTSGGAVDTQYF. This chain joins TRBV15 and TRBJ2-3; 14 nucleotides align to TRBD2. Losses at the gene ends were 3 bases for V and 5 bases for J; bases not matched to a gene: 4. Germline V gene lookup returns CDR1 LNHNV and CDR2 YYDKDF (reference sequence). The CDR3 consists of 16 residues.

The chain recombines TRBV27 with TRBJ2-1; 9 bases map to TRBD2. The CDR3 covers 14 residues. In germline, CDR1 is MNHEY, CDR2 SMNVEV (reference sequence). The J segment lost 1 base and the V segment lost 8 bases, leaving 3 bases of the junction unmatched. The CDR3 is CASHSGSSYNEQFF. CDR3 coding DNA: TGTGCCAGCCATAGCGGGAGTTCCTACAATGAGCAGTTCTTC.

At least ten counts were recorded for this clonotype. The rearrangement joins TRBV5-6 to TRBJ2-3, with D perhaps matching TRBD2 (5 bases). Between the trimmed V and J ends, which lost 4 bases and 2 bases, there was a span of 17 bases. There are 16 residues in the CDR3. Germline CDR1 is SGHDT and CDR2 is YYEEEE. CDR3 in amino acids: CASSLPLRVNTDTQYF. The DNA of the CDR3 is TGTGCCAGCAGCCTGCCATTGAGGGTTAACACAGATACGCAGTATTTT.

The rearrangement uses TRBV10-3 and TRBJ2-5, with 7 bases identical to TRBD2. Trimming cost V 6 bases and J 5 bases; bases outside gene matches: 6. The CDR3 consists of 13 residues. In germline, CDR1 is ENHRY, CDR2 SYGVKD. CDR3 bases: TGTGCCATCAGCGCGGGGGAGCGGGAGACCCAGTACTTC. Translating gives CAISAGERETQYF.

The CDR3 loop reads CASSARNDYEQYV. Here the CDR3 DNA reads TGTGCCAGCAGCGCCCGGAACGACTACGAGCAGTACGTC. The chain combines TRBV7-2 with TRBJ2-7, with D unresolved. This CDR3 has 13 residues. Germline V gene data show CDR1 as SGHTA and CDR2 as FQGNSA. Trimming cost V 5 bases and J 3 bases, with 11 bases left between them.

Remarks on this clonotype: This may arise from a read error, as a much more abundant clone is one base away. The CDR3 DNA follows: TGTGCCATCAGTTTAGCCGGACGGATTGACTTC. This gives the protein CAISLAGRIDF. The V call is TRBV10-3, the J call TRBJ1-2; D is unclear. CDR1 is ENHRY and CDR2 is SYGVKD in the germline V gene. CDR3 length: 11 residues.

This rearrangement joins TRBV5-1 to TRBJ2-7, with 15 bases matching TRBD2. The CDR3 runs to 15 residues. Per germline, CDR1 SGHRS and CDR2 YFSETQ. After removal of 3 bases from V and 4 bases from J, the junction contained 2 bases not matched to a gene. Here the CDR3 reads CASSSGTSGGYEQYF. The CDR3 DNA sequence: TGCGCCAGCAGCTCCGGGACTAGCGGGGGGTACGAGCAGTACTTC.

This clonotype was recorded once. CDR3 nucleotides: TGTGCCACCAGTGATTTGTTGGGGTTGACAGATACGCAGTATTTT. Translation: CATSDLLGLTDTQYF. The chain employs TRBV24-1 and TRBJ2-3; D remains unclear. Trimming removed 0 bases at V and 3 bases at J, with 9 bases between. Germline CDR1 reads KGHDR; CDR2 reads SFDVKD. The CDR3 covers 15 residues.

The CDR3 region is CATSEAANSYNEQFF. DNA of the CDR3: TGTGCCACCAGTGAGGCTGCCAACTCCTACAATGAGCAGTTCTTC. The chain uses TRBV24-1 and TRBJ2-1; no clear D gene. Germline V gene lookup returns CDR1 KGHDR and CDR2 SFDVKD. This CDR3 has 15 residues. V dropped 4 bases and J dropped 0 bases, with 9 bases sitting between them.

This chain joins TRBV2 and TRBJ2-5, with 9 bases lining up with TRBD2. Germline V gene sequence: CDR1 SNHLY, CDR2 FYNNEI. The J segment lost 5 bases and the V segment lost 5 bases, leaving 9 bases of the junction unmatched. The CDR3 length is 15 residues. The CDR3 bases are TGTGCCAGCAGTTGGGTTAGCGGGAGTAGTGAGACCCAGTACTTC. Translation gives CASSWVSGSSETQYF. The complete variable domain, with remaining parts taken from reference TRBV2 and TRBJ2-5, reads EPEVTQTPSHQVTQMGQEVILRCVPISNHLYFYWYRQILGQKVEFLVSFYNNEISEKSEIFDDQFSVERPDGSNFTLKIRSTKLEDSAMYFCASSWVSGSSETQYFGPGTRLLVL.

Notes on this clonotype: A clone one base away is much larger, so this may be a read error. The genes are TRBV5-1 and TRBJ1-1, with D uncertain. Germline CDR1 is SGHRS and CDR2 is YFSETQ. This CDR3 has 15 residues. CDR3: CASGLAGVLNTEAFF. For the CDR3, the DNA is TGCGCCAGCGGCTTGGCCGGGGTTTTGAACACTGAAGCTTTCTTT.

This clonotype showed up many times. The genes are TRBV5-8 and TRBJ2-5; 13 nucleotides match TRBD2. Per the germline V gene, CDR1 is SGHTS and CDR2 is YDEGEE. The CDR3 is 17 amino acids. J was trimmed by 1 base and V by 1 base; bases with no gene match: 4. CDR3 region: CASSLKTSGGSQETQYF. For the CDR3, the DNA is TGTGCCAGCAGCTTGAAGACTAGCGGGGGGTCCCAAGAGACCCAGTACTTC.

This clonotype appeared a few times. The V gene is TRBV29-1, the J gene TRBJ1-1, with 12 positions matching TRBD1. Trimming removed 6 bases from V and 10 bases from J; junction bases left unmatched: 9. This CDR3 is 13 amino acids long. Germline CDR1 SQVTM, CDR2 ANQGSEA. The CDR3 region is CSVGQGAFLGAFF. DNA for the CDR3: TGCAGCGTGGGACAGGGGGCGTTTTTGGGAGCTTTCTTT.

A word on this clonotype: A read error may explain this, as a much larger clone is one base away. This rearrangement joins TRBV9 to TRBJ2-7, with D possibly matching TRBD2 (5 bases). Per germline, CDR1 SGDLS and CDR2 YYNGEE. The CDR3 has 15 residues. Trimming removed 0 bases at V and 1 base at J, with 11 bases between. Written as DNA, the CDR3 is TGTGCCAGCAGCGTAGACGGGGTTCCTTCCTACGAGCAGTACGTC. Translating gives CASSVDGVPSYEQYV.

This clonotype turned up a few times. V and J are TRBV29-1 and TRBJ2-1; D is possibly TRBD1 (5 bases). Trimming took off 1 base at V and 10 bases at J, with 11 bases between the two ends. Germline V CDR1 and CDR2: SQVTM, ANQGSEA. The CDR3 consists of 12 residues. The CDR3 region is CSVEVRGGEQFF. The CDR3 nucleotides read TGCAGCGTTGAAGTTAGGGGTGGGGAGCAGTTCTTC.

The chain joins TRBV5-1 to TRBJ1-1; possibly TRBD1 for D (6 bases). The V gene lost 1 base and the J gene lost 3 bases, with 13 bases spanning the gap. This CDR3 has 15 amino acids. Germline V lookup: CDR1 SGHRS, CDR2 YFSETQ. The CDR3 reads CASSLSPGADTEAFF. DNA for the CDR3: TGCGCCAGCAGCTTGAGTCCAGGGGCGGACACTGAAGCTTTCTTT.

This clonotype has a count of ten or more. The CDR3 loop is CASSITGAGTEAFF. The CDR3 nucleotides are TGTGCCAGTAGTATAACGGGGGCGGGCACTGAAGCTTTCTTT. The rearrangement links TRBV19 to TRBJ1-1; D might be TRBD1 (6 bases). V dropped 2 bases and J dropped 4 bases, with 11 bases sitting between them. Germline assignment: CDR1 LNHDA and CDR2 SQIVND (reference sequence). The CDR3 spans 14 residues. Together with reference TRBV19 and TRBJ1-1, the CDR3 gives the full variable domain: DGGITQSPKYLFRKEGQNVTLSCEQNLNHDAMYWYRQDPGQGLRLIYYSQIVNDFQKGDIAEGYSVSREKKESFPLTVTSAQKNPTAFYLCASSITGAGTEAFFGQGTRLTVV.

The V and J genes are TRBV15 and TRBJ2-7, with 10 bases aligning to TRBD1. Germline CDR1 and CDR2: LNHNV and YYDKDF (reference sequence). The CDR3 has 15 amino acids. V shed 5 bases, J shed 2 bases, and the junction held 6 bases outside the gene matches. CDR3 DNA sequence: TGTGCCACCAGCCTAGGACAGGGGGGAACCTACGAGCAGTACTTC. Translated, it gives CATSLGQGGTYEQYF.